This T cell receptor beta chain was identified in a study of shared clonotypes between healthy human individuals. The CDR3 consists of 13 residues. CDR1 is LNHDA, CDR2 SQIVND, per germline (reference sequence). Trimming pared 0 bases from V and 6 bases from J, leaving 6 bases between. This clone was seen more than once but under ten times. Naive CD8 isolation took CD45RO-negative cells positively selected for CCR7 and excluded terminally differentiated effector memory CD45RA+ cells. Here immunoSEQ multiplex PCR was the method, and the copy in TCRdb shows in-frame clones only, minus some. This table has approximately 740,000 clones, 92% appearing once.

The chain links TRBV19 to TRBJ1-5; D is undetermined. This receptor was taken from a man aged 25-45 years in good health. The sequencing sample was made of naive CD8+ T cells sorted from blood. DNA for the CDR3: TGTGCCAGTAGTATAGAATATGGTCAGCCCCAGCATTTT. It specifies CASSIEYGQPQHF. Supplemented by reference TRBV19 and TRBJ1-5, the full variable domain reads DGGITQSPKYLFRKEGQNVTLSCEQNLNHDAMYWYRQDPGQGLRLIYYSQIVNDFQKGDIAEGYSVSREKKESFPLTVTSAQKNPTAFYLCASSIEYGQPQHFGDGTRLSIL.